These T cell receptor beta chains were read from a single sample in a study of T cell responses to AZD1222 COVID-19 vaccine. Repertoires were generated with immunoSEQ multiplex PCR, while TCRdb's copy carries only in-frame clones and drops some. The sample lists over 100,000 clones, roughly 80% seen once, with 9.4% in the top ten. Specimen: peripheral blood, collected on day 0 of AZD1222 vaccination. The receptors derive from an adult in good health. CDR3s include the opening cysteine and the closing phenylalanine or tryptophan. D genes are given only for firm matches. Expanded clones are given a class, and other clones once, few, many or no size at all.

cdr3_length: 11
d_call: -
j_call: TRBJ2-7
clone_size: once
v_call: TRBV7-2
cdr3_aa: CASSSSREQYF
cdr3_nt: TGTGCCAGCAGCTCCAGTCGCGAGCAGTACTTC

cdr3_length: 15
d_call: TRBD1
j_call: TRBJ2-2
clone_size: once
v_call: TRBV18
cdr3_aa: CASSPDRAATGELFF
cdr3_nt: TGTGCCAGCTCACCGGACAGGGCGGCCACCGGGGAGCTGTTTTTT

cdr3_length: 13
d_call: TRBD1
j_call: TRBJ2-4
clone_size: -
v_call: TRBV29-1
cdr3_aa: CSVGTGEENIQYF
cdr3_nt: TGCAGCGTCGGGACAGGGGAGGAAAACATTCAGTACTTC

cdr3_length: 15
d_call: TRBD1
j_call: TRBJ2-2
clone_size: -
v_call: TRBV18
cdr3_aa: CASSPSGTGTGELFF
cdr3_nt: TGTGCCAGCTCACCTTCCGGGACAGGGACCGGGGAGCTGTTTTTT

cdr3_length: 13
d_call: TRBD2
j_call: TRBJ2-1
clone_size: once
v_call: TRBV6-1
cdr3_aa: CASSEGGRNEQFF
cdr3_nt: TGTGCCAGCAGTGAAGGCGGGAGGAATGAGCAGTTCTTC

cdr3_length: 15
d_call: -
j_call: TRBJ1-3
clone_size: -
v_call: TRBV7-5
cdr3_aa: CARSAEQGVGNTIYF
cdr3_nt: TGTGCCAGAAGCGCAGAACAGGGGGTTGGAAACACCATATATTTT

cdr3_length: 14
d_call: -
j_call: TRBJ2-5
clone_size: once
v_call: TRBV11-2
cdr3_aa: CASSLGRIQETQYF
cdr3_nt: TGTGCCAGCAGCTTAGGGCGAATCCAAGAGACCCAGTACTTC

cdr3_length: 17
d_call: -
j_call: TRBJ1-4
clone_size: -
v_call: TRBV5-5
cdr3_aa: CASSFGRRTVTNEKLFF
cdr3_nt: TGTGCCAGCAGCTTTGGCCGTCGGACAGTCACTAATGAAAAACTGTTTTTT

cdr3_length: 13
d_call: -
j_call: TRBJ1-1
clone_size: -
v_call: TRBV6-5
cdr3_aa: CASSSSPRTEAFF
cdr3_nt: TGTGCCAGCAGTTCCTCCCCACGTACTGAAGCTTTCTTT

cdr3_length: 16
d_call: TRBD2
j_call: TRBJ2-1
clone_size: -
v_call: TRBV5-1
cdr3_aa: CASSSGTSGGYNEQFF
cdr3_nt: TGCGCCAGCAGCAGCGGGACTAGCGGGGGTTACAATGAGCAGTTCTTC

cdr3_length: 16
d_call: -
j_call: TRBJ1-6
clone_size: -
v_call: TRBV19
cdr3_aa: CASSLTSGTNNSPLHF
cdr3_nt: TGTGCCAGTAGCCTGACCTCCGGGACGAATAATTCACCCCTCCACTTT

cdr3_length: 14
d_call: TRBD2
j_call: TRBJ2-7
clone_size: few
v_call: TRBV2
cdr3_aa: CASMRGGRTYEQYF
cdr3_nt: TGTGCCAGCATGCGGGGGGGGCGGACCTACGAGCAGTACTTC

cdr3_length: 13
d_call: -
j_call: TRBJ2-2
clone_size: -
v_call: TRBV3-1/TRBV3-2
cdr3_aa: CASSRSESRELFF
cdr3_nt: TGTGCCAGCAGCCGATCCGAGTCGAGGGAGCTGTTTTTT

cdr3_length: 15
d_call: TRBD2
j_call: TRBJ2-1
clone_size: once
v_call: TRBV19
cdr3_aa: CASSLLAGALNEQFF
cdr3_nt: TGTGCCAGTAGTTTACTAGCGGGAGCCCTTAATGAGCAGTTCTTC

cdr3_length: 14
d_call: TRBD1
j_call: TRBJ2-3
clone_size: -
v_call: TRBV29-1
cdr3_aa: CSVPFGQGMDTQYF
cdr3_nt: TGCAGCGTTCCCTTCGGACAGGGGATGGATACGCAGTATTTT

cdr3_length: 14
d_call: -
j_call: TRBJ1-1
clone_size: -
v_call: TRBV6-5
cdr3_aa: CASSPEPLYLGAFF
cdr3_nt: TGTGCCAGCAGTCCGGAACCCCTCTATCTTGGGGCTTTCTTT

cdr3_length: 13
d_call: -
j_call: TRBJ2-5
clone_size: once
v_call: TRBV19
cdr3_aa: CASGAALQETQYF
cdr3_nt: TGTGCCTCCGGGGCAGCCCTCCAAGAGACCCAGTACTTC

cdr3_length: 16
d_call: -
j_call: TRBJ2-2
clone_size: once
v_call: TRBV18
cdr3_aa: CASSPPGTGSTGELFF
cdr3_nt: TGTGCCAGCTCACCACCGGGCACAGGGAGCACCGGGGAGCTGTTTTTT

cdr3_length: 11
d_call: -
j_call: TRBJ2-7
clone_size: few
v_call: TRBV2
cdr3_aa: CASSVDYEQYF
cdr3_nt: TGTGCCAGCAGTGTCGACTACGAGCAGTACTTC

cdr3_length: 13
d_call: -
j_call: TRBJ1-4
clone_size: -
v_call: TRBV2
cdr3_aa: CASSSQGSEKLFF
cdr3_nt: TGTGCCAGCAGTTCCCAGGGGAGTGAAAAACTGTTTTTT

cdr3_length: 12
d_call: -
j_call: TRBJ2-5
clone_size: -
v_call: TRBV19
cdr3_aa: CASSMAGETQYF
cdr3_nt: TGTGCCAGTAGTATGGCGGGGGAGACCCAGTACTTC

cdr3_length: 14
d_call: -
j_call: TRBJ2-2
clone_size: -
v_call: TRBV4-3
cdr3_aa: CASSQEGGTGELFF
cdr3_nt: TGCGCCAGCAGCCAAGAAGGTGGAACCGGGGAGCTGTTTTTT

cdr3_length: 13
d_call: -
j_call: TRBJ1-1
clone_size: -
v_call: TRBV24-1
cdr3_aa: CATSESMNTEAFF
cdr3_nt: TGTGCCACCAGTGAATCGATGAACACTGAAGCTTTCTTT

cdr3_length: 14
d_call: -
j_call: TRBJ1-2
clone_size: once
v_call: TRBV7-2
cdr3_aa: CASSLARQGYGYTF
cdr3_nt: TGTGCCAGCAGCTTAGCTCGGCAGGGCTATGGCTACACCTTC

cdr3_length: 15
d_call: -
j_call: TRBJ2-3
clone_size: -
v_call: TRBV11-1
cdr3_aa: CASSSSEAGVNTQYF
cdr3_nt: TGTGCCAGCAGCTCGTCGGAGGCAGGGGTGAATACGCAGTATTTT

cdr3_length: 15
d_call: -
j_call: TRBJ1-6
clone_size: -
v_call: TRBV6-5
cdr3_aa: CASSYSTAPQVPLHF
cdr3_nt: TGTGCCAGCAGTTACTCGACGGCTCCCCAGGTACCCCTCCACTTT

cdr3_length: 14
d_call: -
j_call: TRBJ1-3
clone_size: -
v_call: TRBV7-2
cdr3_aa: CASTLGRVGNTIYF
cdr3_nt: TGTGCCAGCACCCTAGGAAGGGTTGGAAACACCATATATTTT

cdr3_length: 17
d_call: TRBD1
j_call: TRBJ1-3
clone_size: -
v_call: TRBV18
cdr3_aa: CASSPPSGGSTGNTIYF
cdr3_nt: TGTGCCAGCTCACCACCTTCAGGGGGCAGTACCGGAAACACCATATATTTT

cdr3_length: 15
d_call: -
j_call: TRBJ1-3
clone_size: -
v_call: TRBV2
cdr3_aa: CASTKDRFSGNTIYF
cdr3_nt: TGTGCCAGCACTAAAGACAGGTTCTCTGGAAACACCATATATTTT

cdr3_length: 15
d_call: TRBD2
j_call: TRBJ2-3
clone_size: -
v_call: TRBV7-9
cdr3_aa: CASSLFLADTDTQYF
cdr3_nt: TGTGCCAGCAGCTTATTTCTAGCGGACACAGATACGCAGTATTTT

cdr3_length: 14
d_call: TRBD1
j_call: TRBJ2-7
clone_size: -
v_call: TRBV2
cdr3_aa: CASSRRGQNYEQYF
cdr3_nt: TGTGCCAGCAGCCGTCGGGGACAGAACTACGAGCAGTACTTC

cdr3_length: 14
d_call: TRBD1
j_call: TRBJ2-2
clone_size: few
v_call: TRBV5-1
cdr3_aa: CASTQDRVPGELFF
cdr3_nt: TGCGCCAGCACCCAGGACAGGGTCCCCGGGGAGCTGTTTTTT

cdr3_length: 15
d_call: TRBD1
j_call: TRBJ2-1
clone_size: -
v_call: TRBV24-1
cdr3_aa: CATSEPGQGKREQFF
cdr3_nt: TGTGCCACCAGTGAACCGGGACAGGGTAAGAGAGAGCAGTTCTTC

cdr3_length: 19
d_call: -
j_call: TRBJ1-2
clone_size: -
v_call: TRBV7-9
cdr3_aa: CASSPSFGPVDLGFYGYTF
cdr3_nt: TGTGCCAGCAGCCCGTCATTCGGGCCAGTCGATCTTGGATTCTATGGCTACACCTTC

cdr3_length: 13
d_call: -
j_call: TRBJ1-3
clone_size: -
v_call: TRBV30
cdr3_aa: CAWGTPSGNTIYF
cdr3_nt: TGTGCCTGGGGGACACCCTCTGGAAACACCATATATTTT